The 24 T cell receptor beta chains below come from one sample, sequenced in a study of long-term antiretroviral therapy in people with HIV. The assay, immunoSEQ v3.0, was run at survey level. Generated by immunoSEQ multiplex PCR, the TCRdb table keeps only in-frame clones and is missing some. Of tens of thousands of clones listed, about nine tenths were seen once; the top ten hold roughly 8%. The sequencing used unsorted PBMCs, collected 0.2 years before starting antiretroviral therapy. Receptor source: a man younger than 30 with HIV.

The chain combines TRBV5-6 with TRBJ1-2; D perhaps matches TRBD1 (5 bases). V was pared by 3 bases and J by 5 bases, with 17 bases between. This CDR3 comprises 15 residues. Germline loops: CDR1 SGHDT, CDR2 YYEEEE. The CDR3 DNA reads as TGTGCCAGCAGCTGGCCTTATCGACAGCCGTATGGCTACACCTTC. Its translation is CASSWPYRQPYGYTF.

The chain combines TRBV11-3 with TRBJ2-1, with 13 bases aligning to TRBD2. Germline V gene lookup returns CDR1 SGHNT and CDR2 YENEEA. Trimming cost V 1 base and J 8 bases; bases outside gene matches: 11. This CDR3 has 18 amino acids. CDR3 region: CASSLVGVGLAGDDEQFF. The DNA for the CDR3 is TGTGCCAGCAGCTTAGTCGGAGTCGGACTAGCGGGAGATGATGAGCAGTTCTTC.

DNA for the CDR3: TGTGCTAGTGGTTTGCGGTACGAGCAGTACTTC. Its translation is CASGLRYEQYF. The chain employs TRBV12-5 and TRBJ2-7; unclear D gene. The germline gives CDR1 LGHNT, CDR2 FRNRAP. V was trimmed by 2 bases and J by 4 bases, leaving 3 bases between them. The CDR3 sequence is 11 residues long.

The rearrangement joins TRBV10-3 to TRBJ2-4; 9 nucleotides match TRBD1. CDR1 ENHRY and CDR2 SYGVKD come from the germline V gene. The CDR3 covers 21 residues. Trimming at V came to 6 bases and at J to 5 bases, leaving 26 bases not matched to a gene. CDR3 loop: CAIRENRDRVSRPVSQNIQYF. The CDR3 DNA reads TGTGCCATCAGGGAAAACCGGGACAGGGTATCCCGCCCGGTGAGCCAAAACATTCAGTACTTC.

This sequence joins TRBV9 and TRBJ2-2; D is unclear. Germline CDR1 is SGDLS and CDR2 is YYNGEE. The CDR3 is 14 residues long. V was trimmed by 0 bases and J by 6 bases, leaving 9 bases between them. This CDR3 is CASSVERAPGELFF. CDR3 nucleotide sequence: TGTGCCAGCAGCGTAGAAAGGGCCCCCGGGGAGCTGTTTTTT.

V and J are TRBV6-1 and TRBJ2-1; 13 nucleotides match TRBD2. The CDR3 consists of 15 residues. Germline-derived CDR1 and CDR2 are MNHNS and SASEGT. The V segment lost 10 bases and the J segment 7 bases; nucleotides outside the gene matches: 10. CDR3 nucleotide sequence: TGTGCCACCACCGGACTAGCGGGAGAGGGTAATGAGCAGTTCTTC. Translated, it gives CATTGLAGEGNEQFF.

CDR3 nucleotides: TGTGCCAGCAGTTATTCAGCAGGTCGCCAAGAGACCCAGTACTTC. Translating it yields CASSYSAGRQETQYF. This chain connects TRBV27 to TRBJ2-5; D remains ambiguous. The V gene's germline CDR1 is MNHEY and CDR2 SMNVEV (reference sequence). Trimming cost V 4 bases and J 1 base, with 13 bases left between them. The CDR3 covers 15 residues.

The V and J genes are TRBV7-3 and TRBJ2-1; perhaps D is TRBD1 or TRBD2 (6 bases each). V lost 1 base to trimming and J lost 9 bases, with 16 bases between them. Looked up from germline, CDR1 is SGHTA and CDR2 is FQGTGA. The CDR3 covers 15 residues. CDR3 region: CASSLKGGGTPEQFF. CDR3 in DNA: TGTGCCAGCAGCTTAAAGGGGGGCGGGACGCCTGAGCAGTTCTTC.

The CDR3 nucleotides are TGTGCCAGCAGCCAAGGGCAGTGGAACACTGAAGCTTTCTTT. It encodes CASSQGQWNTEAFF. V is TRBV14 and J is TRBJ1-1; D is undetermined. Germline CDR1 SGHDN, CDR2 FVKESK. V dropped 1 base and J dropped 1 base, with 7 bases sitting between them. This CDR3 contains 14 residues.

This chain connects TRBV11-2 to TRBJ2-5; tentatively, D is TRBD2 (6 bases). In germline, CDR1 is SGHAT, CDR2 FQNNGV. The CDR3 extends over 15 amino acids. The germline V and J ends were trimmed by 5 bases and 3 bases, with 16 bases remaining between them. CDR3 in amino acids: CASSLTGGSKETQYF. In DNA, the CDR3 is TGTGCCAGCAGCCTAACCGGGGGATCTAAAGAGACCCAGTACTTC.

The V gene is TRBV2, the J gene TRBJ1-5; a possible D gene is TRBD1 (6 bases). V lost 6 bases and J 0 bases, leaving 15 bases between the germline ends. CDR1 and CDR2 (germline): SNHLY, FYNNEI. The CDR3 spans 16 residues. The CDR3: CASSQGRGYSNQPQHF. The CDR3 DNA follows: TGTGCCAGCAGCCAAGGCAGGGGATATAGCAATCAGCCCCAGCATTTT.

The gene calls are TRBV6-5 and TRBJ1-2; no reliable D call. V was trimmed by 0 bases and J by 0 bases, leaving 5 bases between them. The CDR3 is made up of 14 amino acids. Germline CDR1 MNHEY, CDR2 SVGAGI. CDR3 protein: CASSYSNTNYGYTF. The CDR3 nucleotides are TGTGCCAGCAGTTACTCGAACACTAACTATGGCTACACCTTC.

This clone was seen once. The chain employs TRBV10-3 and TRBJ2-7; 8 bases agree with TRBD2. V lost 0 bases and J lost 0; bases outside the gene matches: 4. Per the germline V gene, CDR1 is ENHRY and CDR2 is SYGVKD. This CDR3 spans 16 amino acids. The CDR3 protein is CAISESSGTSSYEQYF. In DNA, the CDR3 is TGTGCCATCAGTGAGTCTTCCGGGACTAGCTCCTACGAGCAGTACTTC.

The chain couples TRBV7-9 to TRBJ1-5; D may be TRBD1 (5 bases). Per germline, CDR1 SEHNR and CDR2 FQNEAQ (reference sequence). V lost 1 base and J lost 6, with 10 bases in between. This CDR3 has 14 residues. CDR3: CASSLEGFGQPQHF. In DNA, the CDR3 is TGTGCCAGCAGCTTAGAGGGGTTCGGTCAGCCCCAGCATTTT. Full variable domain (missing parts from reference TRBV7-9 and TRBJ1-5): DTGVSQNPRHKITKRGQNVTFRCDPISEHNRLYWYRQTLGQGPEFLTYFQNEAQLEKSRLLSDRFSAERPKGSFSTLEIQRTEQGDSAMYLCASSLEGFGQPQHFGDGTRLSIL.

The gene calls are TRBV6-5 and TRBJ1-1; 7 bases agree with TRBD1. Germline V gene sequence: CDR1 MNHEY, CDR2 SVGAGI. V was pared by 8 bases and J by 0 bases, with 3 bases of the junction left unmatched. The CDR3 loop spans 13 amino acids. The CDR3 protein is CASWDRVNTEAFF. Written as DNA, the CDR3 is TGTGCCAGCTGGGACAGAGTGAACACTGAAGCTTTCTTT.

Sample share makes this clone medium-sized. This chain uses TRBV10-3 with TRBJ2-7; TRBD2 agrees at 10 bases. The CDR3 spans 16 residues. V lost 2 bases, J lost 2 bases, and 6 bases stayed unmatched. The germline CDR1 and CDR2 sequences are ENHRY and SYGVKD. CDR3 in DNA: TGTGCCATCAGTGAGGCAGCGGGGGGGGCGACCTACGAGCAGTACTTC. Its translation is CAISEAAGGATYEQYF.

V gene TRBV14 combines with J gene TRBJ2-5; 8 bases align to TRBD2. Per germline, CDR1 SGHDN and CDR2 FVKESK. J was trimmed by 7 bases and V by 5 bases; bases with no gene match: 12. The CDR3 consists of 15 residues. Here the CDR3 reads CASSSPGLGAGTQYF. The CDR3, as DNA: TGTGCCAGCAGCTCCCCGGGACTAGGGGCGGGGACCCAGTACTTC.

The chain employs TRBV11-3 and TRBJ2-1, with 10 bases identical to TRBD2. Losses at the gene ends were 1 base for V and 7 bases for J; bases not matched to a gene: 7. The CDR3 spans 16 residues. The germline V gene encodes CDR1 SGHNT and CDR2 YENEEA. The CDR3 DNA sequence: TGTGCCAGCAGCTTAGGATTCTCTAGCGGGGGAAATGAGCAGTTCTTC. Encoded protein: CASSLGFSSGGNEQFF.

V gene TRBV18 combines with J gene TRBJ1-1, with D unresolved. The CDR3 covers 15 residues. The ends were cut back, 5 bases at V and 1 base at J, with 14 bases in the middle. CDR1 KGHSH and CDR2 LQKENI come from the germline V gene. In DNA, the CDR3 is TGTGCCAGCTCAACCCTGGACGGATGGAACACTGAAGCTTTCTTT. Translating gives CASSTLDGWNTEAFF.

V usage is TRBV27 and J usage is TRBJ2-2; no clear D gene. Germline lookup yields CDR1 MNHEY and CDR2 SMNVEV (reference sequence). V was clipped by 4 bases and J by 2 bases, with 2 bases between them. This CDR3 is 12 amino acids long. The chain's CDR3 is CASSYNTGELFF. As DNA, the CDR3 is TGTGCCAGCAGTTATAACACCGGGGAGCTGTTTTTT.

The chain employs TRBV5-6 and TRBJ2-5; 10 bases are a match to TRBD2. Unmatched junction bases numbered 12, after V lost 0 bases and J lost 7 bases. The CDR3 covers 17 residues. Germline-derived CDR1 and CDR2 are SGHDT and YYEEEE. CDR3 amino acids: CASSLEAGGRSPGTQYF. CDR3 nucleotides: TGTGCCAGCAGCTTGGAAGCGGGGGGGCGATCACCAGGGACCCAGTACTTC.

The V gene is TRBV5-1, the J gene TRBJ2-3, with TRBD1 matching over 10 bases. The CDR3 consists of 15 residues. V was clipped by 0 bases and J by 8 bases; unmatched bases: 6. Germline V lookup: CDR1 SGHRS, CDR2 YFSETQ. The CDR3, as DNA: TGCGCCAGCAGCTTGGGGACAGGGGGAGACGGTACGCAGTATTTT. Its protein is CASSLGTGGDGTQYF.

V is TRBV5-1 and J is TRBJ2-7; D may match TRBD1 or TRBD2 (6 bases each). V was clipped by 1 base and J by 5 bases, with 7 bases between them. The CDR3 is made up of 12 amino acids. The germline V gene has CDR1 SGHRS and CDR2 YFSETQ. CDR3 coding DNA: TGCGCCAGCAGCTTGAGGGGGGACGAGCAGTACTTC. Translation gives CASSLRGDEQYF.

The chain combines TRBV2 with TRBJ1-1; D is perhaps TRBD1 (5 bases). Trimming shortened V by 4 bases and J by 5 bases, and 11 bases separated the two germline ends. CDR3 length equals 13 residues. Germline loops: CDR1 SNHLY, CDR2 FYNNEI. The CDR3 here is CASSVVGGTEAFF. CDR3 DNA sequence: TGTGCCAGCAGTGTGGTCGGGGGGACTGAAGCTTTCTTT. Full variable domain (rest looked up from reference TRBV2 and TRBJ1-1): EPEVTQTPSHQVTQMGQEVILRCVPISNHLYFYWYRQILGQKVEFLVSFYNNEISEKSEIFDDQFSVERPDGSNFTLKIRSTKLEDSAMYFCASSVVGGTEAFFGQGTRLTVV.